A selection of T cell receptor beta chains follows, all from one sample in a study of blood T cell repertoires in COVID-19. Repertoires were generated with immunoSEQ multiplex PCR, while TCRdb's copy carries only in-frame clones and drops some. Here the sample spans roughly 150,000 clones, 85% to 90% being singletons. The sequenced sample was peripheral blood. The receptors were sampled from a woman of 80 years or more with acute or convalescent COVID-19. The CDR3 runs from the conserved cysteine through the conserved F or W. D genes are given only for firm matches. Where a row states a size, it is once, few, many or the class of an expanded clone; other rows omit it.

V,size,J,D,DNA,CDR3
TRBV28,-,TRBJ2-5,-,TGTGCCAGCAGTCACTCTTTTGGGGGGATCCAAGAGACCCAGTACTTC,CASSHSFGGIQETQYF
TRBV5-1,-,TRBJ2-7,-,TGCGCCAGCAGCTTAGTCGGAGGGAGGTCCTACGAGCAGTACTTC,CASSLVGGRSYEQYF
TRBV19,-,TRBJ1-6,TRBD1,TGTGCCAGTAGTATCCAAGGGAGACAGGGAGATTCACCCCTCCACTTT,CASSIQGRQGDSPLHF
TRBV9,-,TRBJ1-2,-,TGTGCCAGCAGCGTAGATGACTTTAACTATGGCTACACCTTC,CASSVDDFNYGYTF
TRBV18,-,TRBJ1-4,-,TGTGCCAGCTCACTCTCGACCATCGGGGCAACTAATGAAAAACTGTTTTTT,CASSLSTIGATNEKLFF
TRBV7-9,-,TRBJ1-1,TRBD1,TGTGCCAGCACCTTGACAGGGGACACTGAAGCTTTCTTT,CASTLTGDTEAFF
TRBV6-2/TRBV6-3,-,TRBJ2-7,TRBD1,TGTGCCAGCAACCCCTCAGGGACAGGGTCCTACGAGCAGTACTTC,CASNPSGTGSYEQYF
TRBV19,-,TRBJ1-4,-,TGTGCCAGTAGGAGGGTCGCAACTAATGAAAAACTGTTTTTT,CASRRVATNEKLFF
TRBV2,-,TRBJ1-5,TRBD1,TGTGCCAGCAGTGAGACAGGGACTGGACAGCCCCAGCATTTT,CASSETGTGQPQHF
TRBV5-1,-,TRBJ2-2,-,TGCGCCAGCAGCGCGGGACTTACCCTCACTTTTACCGGGGAGCTGTTTTTT,CASSAGLTLTFTGELFF
TRBV24-1,-,TRBJ2-2,-,TGTGCCACCAGTAACATCCCCGGGGAGCTGTTTTTT,CATSNIPGELFF
TRBV27,once,TRBJ2-1,TRBD1,TGTGCCAGTAGGACAGGGGGATTGCCCAATGAGCAGTTCTTC,CASRTGGLPNEQFF
TRBV7-9,-,TRBJ1-4,TRBD1,TGTGCCAGCAGCTCGTCCCCGGGACAGGGCCCTAATGAAAAACTGTTTTTT,CASSSSPGQGPNEKLFF
TRBV7-2,once,TRBJ2-1,TRBD1,TGTGCCAGCAGCTTAGTAATTAGGACAGGGGTGAGCAATGAGCAGTTCTTC,CASSLVIRTGVSNEQFF
TRBV6-1,few,TRBJ1-4,-,TGTGCCAGCAGTGAAGCGCGGAGTTTCGAGAAGGAAAAACTGTTTTTT,CASSEARSFEKEKLFF
TRBV12-5,few,TRBJ2-7,TRBD1,TGTGCTAGTGGTTTGGTCCACGGGACAGCTTACGAGCAGTACTTC,CASGLVHGTAYEQYF
TRBV7-6,once,TRBJ2-3,-,TGTGCCAGCAGCTCAATAATCGGGGGGCTTAGTACAGATACGCAGTATTTT,CASSSIIGGLSTDTQYF
TRBV30,-,TRBJ2-1,TRBD1,TGTGCCTGGAGATCGAGGGGACAGGAGCAGTTCTTC,CAWRSRGQEQFF
TRBV7-2,-,TRBJ1-5,TRBD1,TGTGCCAGCAGCTTAGGGCCGAGGGGGCCAGATCAGCCCCAGCATTTT,CASSLGPRGPDQPQHF
TRBV2,-,TRBJ1-1,TRBD1,TGTGCCAGCAGTGAGGGACAGGGTCCCGCTGAAGCTTTCTTT,CASSEGQGPAEAFF
TRBV5-1,-,TRBJ1-1,-,TGCGCCAGCAGCTTGGGGGCAGGGGAGGCTTTCTTT,CASSLGAGEAFF
TRBV7-9,-,TRBJ1-6,-,TGTGCCAGCAGCTTAGAGAGATCACCCCTCCACTTT,CASSLERSPLHF
TRBV7-3,few,TRBJ1-1,-,TGTGCCAGCAGCCAGACAGGTGAAACTGAAGCTTTCTTT,CASSQTGETEAFF
TRBV2,once,TRBJ1-2,TRBD1,TGTGCCAGCGGAGCTGGGACAGGTGACATACTTCATGGCTACACCTTC,CASGAGTGDILHGYTF
TRBV29-1,-,TRBJ1-1,TRBD1,TGCAGCGTTTCTTCAGGGGGCGCGACTGAAGCTTTCTTT,CSVSSGGATEAFF
TRBV30,-,TRBJ2-6,-,TGTGCCTGGAGTGTAACATCTGGGGCCAACGTCCTGACTTTC,CAWSVTSGANVLTF
TRBV7-2,-,TRBJ1-2,-,TGTGCCAGCAGCTTACGAGGTCATGGCTACACCTTC,CASSLRGHGYTF
TRBV5-4,once,TRBJ1-1,TRBD1,TGTGCCAGCAGCTTGGTCCAGGGGGGAGACACTGAAGCTTTCTTT,CASSLVQGGDTEAFF
TRBV4-2,-,TRBJ2-5,TRBD2,TGTGCCAGCAGCCAGGGACTAGCGGGGGGGCAAGAGACCCAGTACTTC,CASSQGLAGGQETQYF
TRBV3-1/TRBV3-2,-,TRBJ1-3,-,TGTGCCAGCAGCCAAGATCGACGCGGGCCTCGCTCTGGAAACACCATATATTTT,CASSQDRRGPRSGNTIYF
TRBV25-1,-,TRBJ2-3,-,TGTGCCAGCAGGGGGGACATTCCCACAGATACGCAGTATTTT,CASRGDIPTDTQYF
TRBV5-1,-,TRBJ2-7,TRBD2,TGCGCCAGCAGCTTGACTAGCGGGGGTAGTCTGGACGAGCAGTACTTC,CASSLTSGGSLDEQYF
TRBV19,-,TRBJ1-2,TRBD1,TGTGCCAGTAGTTCCGGGACAGGGGAGAGCTATGGCTACACCTTC,CASSSGTGESYGYTF
TRBV5-1,-,TRBJ2-2,-,TGCGCCAGCAGCCGTCCTACAGAGACCGGGGAGCTGTTTTTT,CASSRPTETGELFF
TRBV11-1,-,TRBJ2-3,-,TGTGCCAGCAGCTTAGTTTCGGGGGACCTCACAGATACGCAGTATTTT,CASSLVSGDLTDTQYF